Each of the 25 T cell receptor beta chains below was sequenced from the same sample in a study of blood T cell repertoires in COVID-19. Some clones are missing from TCRdb's copy, which holds only in-frame ones; the method was immunoSEQ multiplex PCR. The sample shows around 94,000 clones, about 80% of them seen only once. Material for sequencing was peripheral blood. All receptors derive from a human donor in a cohort sampled during active COVID-19.

V and J are TRBV21-1 and TRBJ1-5. TRBV21-1 is a listed pseudogene. The CDR3 has 14 residues. The CDR3 loop is CASSKGEGNQPQHF. In nucleotides, the CDR3 is TGTGCCAGCAGCAAAGGGGAGGGCAATCAGCCCCAGCATTTT.

The chain joins TRBV7-9 to TRBJ2-3, with TRBD2 matching over 12 bases. Germline values: CDR1 SEHNR, CDR2 FQNEAQ (reference sequence). This CDR3 has 16 residues. The V and J ends lost 5 bases and 7 bases, in that order; junction bases with no gene match: 10. The CDR3 sequence: CASSPALAGGRNTQYF. CDR3 in DNA: TGTGCCAGCAGCCCAGCCCTAGCGGGAGGGCGGAATACGCAGTATTTT.

This chain joins TRBV19 and TRBJ2-7, with D perhaps TRBD1 (6 bases). CDR3 length equals 14 residues. V lost 5 bases and J 2 bases, leaving 13 bases between the germline ends. In germline, CDR1 is LNHDA, CDR2 SQIVND (reference sequence). This CDR3 reads CASSAGTRPYEQYF. The CDR3 DNA follows: TGTGCCAGTAGTGCCGGGACACGCCCCTACGAGCAGTACTTC. Supplemented by reference TRBV19 and TRBJ2-7, the full variable domain reads DGGITQSPKYLFRKEGQNVTLSCEQNLNHDAMYWYRQDPGQGLRLIYYSQIVNDFQKGDIAEGYSVSREKKESFPLTVTSAQKNPTAFYLCASSAGTRPYEQYFGPGTRLTVT.

This clone has a handful of counts. V and J are TRBV5-4 and TRBJ1-6; the match to TRBD1 covers 9 bases. Germline-derived CDR1 and CDR2 are SGHNT and YYREEE (reference sequence). CDR3 length: 16 residues. Trimming cost V 0 bases and J 3 bases; bases outside gene matches: 1. CDR3 sequence: CASSLGQGDYNSPLHF. CDR3 in DNA: TGTGCCAGCAGCTTGGGACAGGGGGACTATAATTCACCCCTCCACTTT.

The chain recombines TRBV3-1 (or the pseudogene TRBV3-2) with TRBJ1-1, with 8 nucleotides matching TRBD1. With V trimmed by 6 bases and J by 6 bases, 15 bases remained unmatched. Germline values: CDR1 LGHDT, CDR2 YNNKEL (reference sequence). This CDR3 region has 16 residues. CDR3 sequence reads: CASRHTGGQVSAEAFF. In DNA form, the CDR3 reads TGTGCCAGCAGGCACACAGGGGGGCAGGTGAGTGCTGAAGCTTTCTTT.

A note on this clone: This CDR3 is also generated by other DNA sequences in the sample. CDR3 sequence reads: CASSSGGPRSNEQFF. The DNA of the CDR3 is TGTGCCAGCAGTTCAGGGGGCCCTCGGTCCAATGAGCAGTTCTTC. V and J are TRBV28 and TRBJ2-1; 8 nucleotides agree with TRBD1. V was pared by 4 bases and J by 6 bases, with 8 bases of the junction left unmatched. This CDR3 contains 15 residues. Germline CDR1 reads MDHEN; CDR2 reads SYDVKM. Supplemented by reference TRBV28 and TRBJ2-1, the full variable domain reads DVKVTQSSRYLVKRTGEKVFLECVQDMDHENMFWYRQDPGLGLRLIYFSYDVKMKEKGDIPEGYSVSREKKERFSLILESASTNQTSMYLCASSSGGPRSNEQFFGPGTRLTVL.

The rearrangement links TRBV18 to TRBJ1-5; the match to TRBD1 covers 10 bases. CDR3 size: 14 residues. Germline trimming cut 8 bases from V and 5 bases from J; bases unmatched to any gene: 6. CDR1 is KGHSH and CDR2 is LQKENI in the germline V gene. This CDR3 is CASTIGTGDQPQHF. CDR3 sequence (DNA): TGTGCCAGCACAATCGGGACAGGGGATCAGCCCCAGCATTTT.

The rearrangement uses TRBV9 and TRBJ2-1, with TRBD2 identical over 7 bases. Trimming at V came to 0 bases and at J to 0 bases, leaving 3 bases not matched to a gene. The CDR3 contains 16 residues. Germline V gives CDR1 SGDLS, CDR2 YYNGEE. CDR3 protein: CASSVAAGSSYNEQFF. In DNA, the CDR3 is TGTGCCAGCAGCGTAGCAGCGGGGAGCTCCTACAATGAGCAGTTCTTC.

This chain uses TRBV5-4 with TRBJ2-5, with 7 bases matching TRBD2. Germline V gene lookup returns CDR1 SGHNT and CDR2 YYREEE (reference sequence). Trimming cost V 6 bases and J 4 bases; bases outside gene matches: 15. The CDR3 has 16 residues. DNA of the CDR3: TGTGCCAGCATAGAAAGGCCCTCGGGGGGTGGAGAGACCCAGTACTTC. This codes for CASIERPSGGGETQYF.

This clone was detected only a few times. The chain has TRBV30 and TRBJ2-5; no reliable D call. Germline V lookup: CDR1 GTSNPN, CDR2 SVGIG (reference sequence). V shed 0 bases and J shed 6 bases, with 5 bases lying between them. The CDR3 loop spans 11 amino acids. Here the CDR3 DNA reads TGTGCCTGGAGTGTACTGAAGACCCAGTACTTC. Its protein is CAWSVLKTQYF.

CDR3 DNA: TGTGCCAGCAGTCAGACTAGCGGGAGAGACGAGCAGTACTTC. Translated: CASSQTSGRDEQYF. The rearrangement uses TRBV2 and TRBJ2-7; TRBD2 matches at 12 bases. Germline CDR1 is SNHLY and CDR2 is FYNNEI. This CDR3 region has 14 residues. The trim removed 5 bases at V and 5 bases at J, leaving 4 bases unmatched.

This clone was detected a few times. This chain links TRBV28 with TRBJ2-7, with D perhaps matching TRBD1 (6 bases). CDR3 size: 15 residues. Germline loops: CDR1 MDHEN, CDR2 SYDVKM. Trimming shortened V by 8 bases and J by 2 bases, and 19 bases separated the two germline ends. As DNA, the CDR3 is TGTGCCAGCGGGATTCTCGGACAGTCGACCTACGAGCAGTACTTC. Protein product: CASGILGQSTYEQYF.

This chain joins TRBV30 and TRBJ2-5; no reliable D call. Germline V gene sequence: CDR1 GTSNPN, CDR2 SVGIG (reference sequence). The V and J ends lost 2 bases and 5 bases respectively, with 9 bases between them. The CDR3 loop spans 12 amino acids. DNA for the CDR3: TGTGCCTGGAGTCCGCGTTGGGAGACCCAGTACTTC. Protein product: CAWSPRWETQYF.

The genes are TRBV4-1 and TRBJ1-5, with D possibly TRBD1 on 5 matching bases. The CDR3 is 14 amino acids. Trimming took off 2 bases at V and 8 bases at J, with 13 bases between the two ends. The germline V gene encodes CDR1 MGHRA and CDR2 YSYEKL. For the CDR3, the DNA is TGCGCCAGCAGCCAAACCCAGGGTGGAGAGCCCCAGCATTTT. This encodes CASSQTQGGEPQHF.

The J gene is TRBJ1-2, the V gene TRBV10-3; 10 nucleotides agree with TRBD1. V trimming: 10 bases; J trimming: 4 bases; junction bases outside the gene matches: 24. Germline CDR1 and CDR2: ENHRY and SYGVKD. The CDR3 totals 19 residues. The CDR3 here is CATSKAAAGTGVPAYGYTF. CDR3 bases: TGTGCCACCAGCAAGGCGGCGGCCGGGACAGGGGTCCCGGCCTATGGCTACACCTTC.

The CDR3 sequence is CASSMWGVQPQHF. DNA for the CDR3: TGTGCCAGTAGTATGTGGGGGGTTCAGCCCCAGCATTTT. This chain uses TRBV19 with TRBJ1-5, with D possibly matching TRBD1 (5 bases). The CDR3 has 13 amino acids. Per germline, CDR1 LNHDA and CDR2 SQIVND (reference sequence). V lost 3 bases and J lost 6, with 9 bases in between.

The chain employs TRBV6-5 and TRBJ1-3; no clear D. CDR1 is MNHEY and CDR2 is SVGAGI in the germline V gene. The CDR3 has 14 residues. V was trimmed by 6 bases and J by 0 bases, leaving 9 bases between them. This chain's CDR3 is CASRPYFSGNTIYF. The DNA of the CDR3 is TGTGCCAGCAGGCCTTACTTCTCTGGAAACACCATATATTTT.

This clone was observed once. This chain uses TRBV29-1 with TRBJ2-5, with D maybe TRBD1 (5 bases). The germline CDR1 and CDR2 sequences are SQVTM and ANQGSEA. V lost 4 bases and J 1 base, leaving 10 bases between the germline ends. There are 13 residues in the CDR3. CDR3 protein: CSVVRTTQETQYF. CDR3 nucleotides: TGCAGCGTTGTACGGACAACCCAAGAGACCCAGTACTTC.

This chain uses TRBV5-4 with TRBJ2-7; 7 nucleotides align to TRBD2. Unmatched junction bases numbered 11, after V lost 1 base and J lost 7 bases. CDR3 length equals 15 residues. Looked up from germline, CDR1 is SGHNT and CDR2 is YYREEE (reference sequence). CDR3 amino acids: CASSLREAGPREQYF. Here the CDR3 DNA reads TGTGCCAGCAGCTTGCGGGAGGCGGGACCTCGGGAGCAGTACTTC.

J is TRBJ2-7 and V is TRBV11-2, with 12 bases fitting TRBD2. V trimming: 4 bases; J trimming: 4 bases; junction bases outside the gene matches: 11. CDR1 and CDR2 from the germline V gene are SGHAT and FQNNGV. The CDR3 has 17 amino acids. The CDR3 region is CASSYLLPTSGSYEQYF. The DNA of the CDR3 is TGTGCCAGCAGCTACCTCCTTCCGACTAGCGGGAGTTACGAGCAGTACTTC.

V gene TRBV2 combines with J gene TRBJ1-4; 8 bases are shared with TRBD1. In germline, CDR1 is SNHLY, CDR2 FYNNEI. CDR3 length: 13 residues. Trimming removed 7 bases from V and 8 bases from J; junction bases left unmatched: 6. CDR3 nucleotides: TGTGCCAGCACCCGGGACAGGAGGGAAAAACTGTTTTTT. It yields the protein CASTRDRREKLFF.

The genes are TRBV18 and TRBJ2-7; TRBD1 matches at 8 bases. The V gene's germline CDR1 is KGHSH and CDR2 LQKENI. The trim removed 5 bases at V and 6 bases at J, leaving 6 bases unmatched. This CDR3 comprises 13 residues. CDR3 region: CASSVQGAREQYF. For the CDR3, the DNA is TGTGCCAGCTCAGTTCAGGGGGCGCGCGAGCAGTACTTC.

The table lists this clone with a count of one. This chain links TRBV9 with TRBJ2-3; 8 bases fit TRBD1. V lost 0 bases, J lost 10 bases, and 1 base stayed unmatched. CDR1 and CDR2 from the germline V gene are SGDLS and YYNGEE. The CDR3 runs to 12 residues. This chain's CDR3 is CASSVETGAQYF. DNA for the CDR3: TGTGCCAGCAGCGTAGAGACAGGGGCGCAGTATTTT.

The V gene is TRBV10-2, the J gene TRBJ2-7, with D unclear. The CDR3 spans 14 residues. Per the germline V gene, CDR1 is WSHSY and CDR2 is SAAADI. Trimming removed 0 bases at V and 2 bases at J, with 8 bases between. As DNA, the CDR3 is TGCGCCAGCAGTGAGTCGAGGCTAGCCTACGAGCAGTACTTC. This codes for CASSESRLAYEQYF.

The chain is built from TRBV20-1 and TRBJ2-2; D ambiguous. CDR1 is DFQATT and CDR2 is SNEGSKA in the germline V gene (reference sequence). Trimming shortened V by 6 bases and J by 7 bases, and 9 bases separated the two germline ends. This CDR3 contains 11 residues. The chain's CDR3 is CSASVGGELFF. The CDR3 coding sequence is TGCAGTGCCTCAGTTGGCGGGGAGCTGTTTTTT.